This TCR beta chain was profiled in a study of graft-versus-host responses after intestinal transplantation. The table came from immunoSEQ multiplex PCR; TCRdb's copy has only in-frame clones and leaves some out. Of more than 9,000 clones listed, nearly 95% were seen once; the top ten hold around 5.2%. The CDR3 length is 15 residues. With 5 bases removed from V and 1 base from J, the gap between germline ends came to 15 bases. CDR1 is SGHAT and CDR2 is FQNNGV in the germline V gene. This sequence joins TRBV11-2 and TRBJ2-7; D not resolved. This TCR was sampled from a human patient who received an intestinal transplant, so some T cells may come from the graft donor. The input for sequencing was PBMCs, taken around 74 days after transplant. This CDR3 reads CASSTPRAPSYEQYF. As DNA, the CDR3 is TGTGCCAGCAGCACCCCCCGCGCCCCTTCCTACGAGCAGTACTTC.